One TCR beta chain is described in this entry. Primed by a sample-barcoded 5' primer and a J-beta primer mix, a second PCR proceeded for roughly 6 to 12 cycles. TCRdb re-called the 5' RACE reads through MiXCR, storing one row per CDR3 protein. In the table there are roughly 570,000 distinct CDR3 sequences, 25% to 30% of which are singletons. Looked up from germline, CDR1 is SGHAT and CDR2 is FQNNGV. Trimming cost V 2 bases and J 8 bases, with 16 bases left between them. The CDR3 extends over 15 amino acids. These data are taken from a study of blood T cells in healthy people across ages. V usage is TRBV11-2 and J usage is TRBJ2-1; TRBD2 might be the D (6 bases). This TCR derives from a woman aged 70-85 years in good health. The source material was blood. DNA for the CDR3: TGTGCCAGCAGCTTATACGGGGTTGGGGAGGATGAGCAGTTCTTC. It codes for CASSLYGVGEDEQFF.